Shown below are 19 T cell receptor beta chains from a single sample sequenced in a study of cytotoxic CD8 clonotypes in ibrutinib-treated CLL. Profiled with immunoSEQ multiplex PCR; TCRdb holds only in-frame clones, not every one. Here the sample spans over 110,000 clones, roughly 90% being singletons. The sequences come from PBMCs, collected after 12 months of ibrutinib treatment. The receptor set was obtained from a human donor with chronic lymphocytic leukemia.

In DNA form, the CDR3 reads TGTGCCAGCAGTTTGTTGGGACTAGCGGGAGGGGAGCAGTTCTTC. Encoded protein: CASSLLGLAGGEQFF. The chain combines TRBV27 with TRBJ2-1; TRBD2 agrees at 16 bases. The germline CDR1 and CDR2 sequences are MNHEY and SMNVEV (reference sequence). The CDR3 contains 15 residues. Trimming took 3 bases from V and 10 from J; bases not matched to a gene: 3.

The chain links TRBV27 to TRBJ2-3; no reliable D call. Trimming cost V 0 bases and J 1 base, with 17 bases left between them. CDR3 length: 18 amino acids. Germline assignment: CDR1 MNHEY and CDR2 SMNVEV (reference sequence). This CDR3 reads CASSLSSDLLGRTDTQYF. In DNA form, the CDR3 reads TGTGCCAGCAGTTTATCCTCTGATCTCCTAGGACGCACAGATACGCAGTATTTT.

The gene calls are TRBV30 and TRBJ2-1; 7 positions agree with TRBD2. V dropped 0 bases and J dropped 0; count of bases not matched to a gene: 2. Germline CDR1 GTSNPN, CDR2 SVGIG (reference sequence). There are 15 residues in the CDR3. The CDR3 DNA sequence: TGTGCCTGGAGTGTACCGGGAGGCTCCTACAATGAGCAGTTCTTC. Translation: CAWSVPGGSYNEQFF.

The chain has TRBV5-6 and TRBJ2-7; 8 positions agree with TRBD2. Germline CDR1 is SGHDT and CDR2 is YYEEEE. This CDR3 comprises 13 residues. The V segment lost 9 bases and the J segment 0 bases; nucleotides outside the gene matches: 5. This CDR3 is CATTSGGSYEQYF. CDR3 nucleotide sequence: TGTGCCACTACTAGCGGAGGCTCCTACGAGCAGTACTTC.

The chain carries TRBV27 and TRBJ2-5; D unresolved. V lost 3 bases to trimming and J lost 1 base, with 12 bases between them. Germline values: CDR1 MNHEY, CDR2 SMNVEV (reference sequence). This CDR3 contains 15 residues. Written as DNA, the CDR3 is TGTGCCAGCAGTTTGTCCGTCCAGGTCCAAGAGACCCAGTACTTC. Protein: CASSLSVQVQETQYF.

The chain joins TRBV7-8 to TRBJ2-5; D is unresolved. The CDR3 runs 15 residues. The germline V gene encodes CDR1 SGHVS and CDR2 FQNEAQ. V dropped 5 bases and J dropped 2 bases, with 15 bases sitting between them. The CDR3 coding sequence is TGTGCCAGCAGCATCACTGATCTGGGGCAAGAGACCCAGTACTTC. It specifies CASSITDLGQETQYF.

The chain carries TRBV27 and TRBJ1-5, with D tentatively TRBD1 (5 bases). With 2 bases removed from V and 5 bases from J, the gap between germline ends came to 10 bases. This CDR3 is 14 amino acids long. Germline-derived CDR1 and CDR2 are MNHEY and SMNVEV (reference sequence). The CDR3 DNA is TGTGCCAGCAGTTTAGTGGGGGTACATCAGCCCCAGCATTTT. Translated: CASSLVGVHQPQHF.

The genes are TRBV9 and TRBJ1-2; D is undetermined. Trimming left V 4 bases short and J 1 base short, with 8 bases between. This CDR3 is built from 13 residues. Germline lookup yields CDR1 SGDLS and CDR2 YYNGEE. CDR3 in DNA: TGTGCCAGCAGCCTGACCTATAACTATGGCTACACCTTC. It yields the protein CASSLTYNYGYTF.

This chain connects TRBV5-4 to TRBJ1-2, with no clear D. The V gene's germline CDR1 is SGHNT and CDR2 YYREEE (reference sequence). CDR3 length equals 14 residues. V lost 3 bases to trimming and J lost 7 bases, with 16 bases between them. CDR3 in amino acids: CASSSEGSPFGYTF. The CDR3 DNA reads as TGTGCCAGCAGCTCTGAGGGATCCCCGTTTGGCTACACCTTC.

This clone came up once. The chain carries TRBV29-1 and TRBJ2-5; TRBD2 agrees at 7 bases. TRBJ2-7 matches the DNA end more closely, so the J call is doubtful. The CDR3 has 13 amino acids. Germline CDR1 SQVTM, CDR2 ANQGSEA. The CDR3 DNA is TGCAGCGTTGGGGAGGGAGACTCCTACGAGCAGTACTTC. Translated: CSVGEGDSYEQYF.

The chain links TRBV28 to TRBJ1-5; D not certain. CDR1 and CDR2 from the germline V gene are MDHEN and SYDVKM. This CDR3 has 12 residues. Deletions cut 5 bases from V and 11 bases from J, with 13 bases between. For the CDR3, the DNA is TGTGCCAGCAGTACCACCCCAATGTCCCAGCATTTT. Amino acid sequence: CASSTTPMSQHF.

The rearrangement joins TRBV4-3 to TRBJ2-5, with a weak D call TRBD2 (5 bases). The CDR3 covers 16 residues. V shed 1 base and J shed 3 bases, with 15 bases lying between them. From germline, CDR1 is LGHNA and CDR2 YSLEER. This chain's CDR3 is CASSQAVRDTEETQYF. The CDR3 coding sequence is TGCGCCAGCAGCCAAGCTGTCCGGGATACAGAAGAGACCCAGTACTTC.

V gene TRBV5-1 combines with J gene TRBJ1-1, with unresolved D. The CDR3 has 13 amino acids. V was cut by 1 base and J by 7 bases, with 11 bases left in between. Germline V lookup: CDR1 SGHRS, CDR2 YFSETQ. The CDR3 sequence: CASSLWEGLEAFF. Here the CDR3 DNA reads TGCGCCAGCAGCTTGTGGGAGGGTCTTGAAGCTTTCTTT.

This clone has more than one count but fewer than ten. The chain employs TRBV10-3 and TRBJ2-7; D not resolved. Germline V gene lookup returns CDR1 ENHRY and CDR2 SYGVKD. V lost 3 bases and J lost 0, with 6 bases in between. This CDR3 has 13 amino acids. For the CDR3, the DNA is TGTGCCATCAGTGAATACGGCTCCTACGAGCAGTACTTC. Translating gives CAISEYGSYEQYF.

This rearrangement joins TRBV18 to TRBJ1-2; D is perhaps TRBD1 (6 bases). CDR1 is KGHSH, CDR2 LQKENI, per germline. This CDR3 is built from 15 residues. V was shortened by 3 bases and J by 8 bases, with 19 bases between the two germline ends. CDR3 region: CASSPNDGGHEGYTF. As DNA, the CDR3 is TGTGCCAGCTCACCCAATGATGGGGGGCATGAAGGCTACACCTTC.

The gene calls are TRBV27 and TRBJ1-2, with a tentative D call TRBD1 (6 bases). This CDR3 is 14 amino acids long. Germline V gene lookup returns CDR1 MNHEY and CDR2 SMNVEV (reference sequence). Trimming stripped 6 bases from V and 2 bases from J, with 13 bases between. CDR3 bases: TGTGCCAGCAGAGGGGGGGGACTCAACTATGGCTACACCTTC. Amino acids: CASRGGGLNYGYTF.

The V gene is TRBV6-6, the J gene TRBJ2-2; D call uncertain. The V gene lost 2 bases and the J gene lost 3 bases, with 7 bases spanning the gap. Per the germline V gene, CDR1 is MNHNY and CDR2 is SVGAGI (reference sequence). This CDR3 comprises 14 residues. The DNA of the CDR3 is TGTGCCAGCAGTTACAGGCCCGACACCGGGGAGCTGTTTTTT. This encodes CASSYRPDTGELFF.

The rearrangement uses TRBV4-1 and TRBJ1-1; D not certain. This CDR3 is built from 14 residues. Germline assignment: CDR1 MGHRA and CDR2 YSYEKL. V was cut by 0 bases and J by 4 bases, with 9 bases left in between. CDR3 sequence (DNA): TGCGCCAGCAGCCAAGAAATACCGGGCACTGAAGCTTTCTTT. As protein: CASSQEIPGTEAFF.

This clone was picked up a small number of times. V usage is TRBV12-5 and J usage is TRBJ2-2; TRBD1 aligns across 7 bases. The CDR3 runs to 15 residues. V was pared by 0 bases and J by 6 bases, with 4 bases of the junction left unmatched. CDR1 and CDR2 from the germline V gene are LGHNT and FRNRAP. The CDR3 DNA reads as TGTGCTAGTGGTTTGGTAGTAGGACAGGCCGGGGAGCTGTTTTTT. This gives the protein CASGLVVGQAGELFF.